Following are 32 T cell receptor beta chains from one sample sequenced in a study of blood T cell repertoires in COVID-19. The table came from immunoSEQ multiplex PCR; TCRdb's copy has only in-frame clones and leaves some out. Of almost 250,000 clones in the sample, around 86% were seen once. The sample consisted of peripheral blood. The receptors derive from a woman of 80 years or more with COVID-19, enrolled during active disease.

The genes are TRBV6-5 and TRBJ1-6, with D possibly matching TRBD1 (5 bases). Germline V gene data show CDR1 as MNHEY and CDR2 as SVGAGI. Trimming pared 6 bases from V and 7 bases from J, leaving 16 bases between. The CDR3 loop spans 15 amino acids. Written as DNA, the CDR3 is TGTGCCAGCAGAACTTACAGGCGGTTAAATTCACCCCTCCACTTT. It is translated as CASRTYRRLNSPLHF.

The V and J genes are TRBV28 and TRBJ2-6, with 7 bases aligning to TRBD1. Germline loops: CDR1 MDHEN, CDR2 SYDVKM. Trimming removed 4 bases from V and 0 bases from J; junction bases left unmatched: 6. The CDR3 sequence is 17 residues long. CDR3 sequence: CASSWGQSSSGANVLTF. CDR3 DNA sequence: TGTGCCAGCAGTTGGGGACAGTCGAGCTCTGGGGCCAACGTCCTGACTTTC.

This clone was seen just once. The chain recombines TRBV24-1 with TRBJ2-3; a weak D match, TRBD1 (5 bases). The CDR3 loop spans 17 amino acids. Germline V gene data show CDR1 as KGHDR and CDR2 as SFDVKD. Trimming pared 4 bases from V and 6 bases from J, leaving 22 bases between. CDR3 amino acids: CATSESWGGAAGDTQYF. For the CDR3, the DNA is TGTGCCACCAGTGAGTCCTGGGGCGGCGCTGCCGGGGATACGCAGTATTTT.

This sequence joins TRBV3-1 (or the pseudogene TRBV3-2) and TRBJ1-3; 10 bases agree with TRBD1. CDR3 size: 17 residues. The V segment lost 4 bases and the J segment 5 bases; nucleotides outside the gene matches: 11. Germline V gene lookup returns CDR1 LGHDT and CDR2 YNNKEL (reference sequence). This chain's CDR3 is CASSRSDRGLSRNTIYF. CDR3 DNA sequence: TGTGCCAGCAGCCGATCTGACAGGGGGCTTTCTCGAAACACCATATATTTT.

The rearrangement uses TRBV28 and TRBJ1-6; no definite D call. The CDR3 contains 12 residues. Germline loops: CDR1 MDHEN, CDR2 SYDVKM. Trimming left V 6 bases short and J 11 bases short, with 11 bases between. CDR3 protein: CASSPRYPPLHF. CDR3 sequence (DNA): TGTGCCAGCAGCCCGAGGTATCCACCCCTCCACTTT.

The CDR3 loop reads CASKERRQLSQYF. As DNA, the CDR3 is TGTGCCAGCAAAGAGCGGCGGCAATTAAGCCAGTACTTC. The V call is TRBV28, the J call TRBJ2-4; tentative D call: TRBD2 (5 bases). The CDR3 spans 13 residues. The germline V gene encodes CDR1 MDHEN and CDR2 SYDVKM. With 7 bases removed from V and 13 bases from J, the gap between germline ends came to 20 bases.

The chain uses TRBV20-1 and TRBJ1-2; no firm D call. CDR3 size: 11 residues. Trimming shortened V by 0 bases and J by 7 bases, and 6 bases separated the two germline ends. Germline lookup yields CDR1 DFQATT and CDR2 SNEGSKA (reference sequence). CDR3 amino acids: CSARDLLGYTF. CDR3 nucleotides: TGCAGTGCTAGAGATCTTCTTGGCTACACCTTC.

The J gene is TRBJ2-1, the V gene TRBV3-1 (or the pseudogene TRBV3-2), with 7 bases aligning to TRBD2. The CDR3 extends over 13 amino acids. Per germline, CDR1 LGHDT and CDR2 YNNKEL (reference sequence). J lost 10 bases, V lost 3 bases, and 6 bases had no gene match. CDR3 DNA: TGTGCCAGCAGCCACTCCTCCGGGAGGGAGCAGTTCTTC. This sequence encodes CASSHSSGREQFF.

This clone was detected once. The chain couples TRBV5-8 to TRBJ2-3, with a tentative D call TRBD1 (5 bases). This CDR3 region has 12 residues. The germline V gene has CDR1 SGHTS and CDR2 YDEGEE. Trimming pared 0 bases from V and 11 bases from J, leaving 10 bases between. CDR3 amino acids: CASSLAGLEQYF. DNA of the CDR3: TGTGCCAGCAGCTTGGCAGGGCTTGAGCAGTATTTT. The full variable domain, its missing parts supplied by reference TRBV5-8 and TRBJ2-3, is EAGVTQSPTHLIKTRGQQATLRCSPISGHTSVYWYQQALGLGLQFLLWYDEGEERNRGNFPPRFSGRQFPNYSSELNVNALELEDSALYLCASSLAGLEQYFGPGTRLTVL.

This clone was seen more than once but under ten times. This chain uses TRBV6-5 with TRBJ1-1, with no clear D. Trimming stripped 6 bases from V and 4 bases from J, with 9 bases between. This CDR3 has 12 amino acids. Germline V gives CDR1 MNHEY, CDR2 SVGAGI. Here the CDR3 DNA reads TGTGCCAGCAGCCGTGCCGGCACTGAAGCTTTCTTT. Its protein product is CASSRAGTEAFF.

The chain has TRBV24-1 and TRBJ2-5, with TRBD1 identical over 7 bases. V dropped 2 bases and J dropped 5; count of bases not matched to a gene: 7. This CDR3 is 15 amino acids long. Germline-derived CDR1 and CDR2 are KGHDR and SFDVKD. In DNA form, the CDR3 reads TGTGCCACCAGTGATTCACAGGGGCTATTGGAGACCCAGTACTTC. This codes for CATSDSQGLLETQYF.

The CDR3 loop reads CASSPSQGWADTQYF. The CDR3 DNA reads TGTGCCAGCAGCCCGAGCCAGGGTTGGGCAGATACGCAGTATTTT. The V gene is TRBV3-1 (or the pseudogene TRBV3-2), the J gene TRBJ2-3, with D perhaps TRBD1 (5 bases). The CDR3 sequence is 15 residues long. V was shortened by 4 bases and J by 4 bases, with 15 bases between the two germline ends. Germline CDR1 and CDR2: LGHDT and YNNKEL (reference sequence).

This clone occurred once. The chain links TRBV2 to TRBJ2-3; the D gene is possibly TRBD2 (6 bases). Germline V gives CDR1 SNHLY, CDR2 FYNNEI. There are 14 residues in the CDR3. Deletions cut 6 bases from V and 9 bases from J, with 19 bases between. Here the CDR3 reads CASSRTLGGETQYF. The CDR3 DNA reads TGTGCCAGCAGCAGAACCTTGGGGGGAGAGACGCAGTATTTT.

For the CDR3, the DNA is TGTGCCAGCAGCCAAGTCGCAGCGCGGGTTGGCTACACCTTC. Protein product: CASSQVAARVGYTF. The chain is built from TRBV14 and TRBJ1-2; D is ambiguous. V was shortened by 1 base and J by 7 bases, with 13 bases between the two germline ends. The V gene's germline CDR1 is SGHDN and CDR2 FVKESK. The CDR3 contains 14 residues.

The chain recombines TRBV6-5 with TRBJ1-5; D not resolved. The CDR3 is 15 amino acids. Germline V gene data show CDR1 as MNHEY and CDR2 as SVGAGI. The V end was cut by 2 bases, the J end by 5 bases, with 13 bases between. The CDR3 nucleotides are TGTGCCAGCAGTTACAAGGCGTCAGGCGATCAGCCCCAGCATTTT. It is translated as CASSYKASGDQPQHF.

The rearrangement uses TRBV28 and TRBJ1-1; 8 bases line up with TRBD1. This CDR3 contains 14 residues. With V trimmed by 5 bases and J by 2 bases, 4 bases remained unmatched. CDR1 is MDHEN and CDR2 is SYDVKM in the germline V gene. CDR3 sequence reads: CASSRQGLNTEAFF. The DNA of the CDR3 is TGTGCCAGCAGTCGACAGGGGCTTAACACTGAAGCTTTCTTT.

In the case of this clone: The same CDR3 arises from other DNA sequences in this sample as well. The CDR3 coding sequence is TGTGCCAGCAGCTTAGACCGGACAAGTAATGAAAAACTGTTTTTT. Amino acids: CASSLDRTSNEKLFF. The J gene is TRBJ1-4, the V gene TRBV7-9; tentative D call: TRBD1 (5 bases). This CDR3 has 15 amino acids. The germline V gene has CDR1 SEHNR and CDR2 FQNEAQ (reference sequence). Trimming took off 1 base at V and 4 bases at J, with 10 bases between the two ends.

This sequence joins TRBV28 and TRBJ2-3, with D hard to call. CDR1 is MDHEN and CDR2 is SYDVKM in the germline V gene. V was cut by 8 bases and J by 2 bases, with 11 bases left in between. There are 13 residues in the CDR3. The CDR3 here is CASLDSNTDTQYF. The CDR3 DNA follows: TGTGCCAGCCTCGACTCGAACACAGATACGCAGTATTTT. The full variable domain, in which reference TRBV28 and TRBJ2-3 provide the parts outside the CDR3, is DVKVTQSSRYLVKRTGEKVFLECVQDMDHENMFWYRQDPGLGLRLIYFSYDVKMKEKGDIPEGYSVSREKKERFSLILESASTNQTSMYLCASLDSNTDTQYFGPGTRLTVL.

This chain uses TRBV28 with TRBJ1-1; D uncertain. CDR1 and CDR2 from the germline V gene are MDHEN and SYDVKM. V was cut by 2 bases and J by 2 bases, with 6 bases left in between. The CDR3 extends over 13 amino acids. Here the CDR3 reads CASSLITNTEAFF. In nucleotides, the CDR3 is TGTGCCAGCAGTTTAATCACAAACACTGAAGCTTTCTTT.

The chain has TRBV10-3 and TRBJ2-7, with TRBD1 identical over 7 bases. Germline V CDR1 and CDR2: ENHRY, SYGVKD. V was pared by 1 base and J by 3 bases, with 0 bases of the junction left unmatched. The CDR3 is 13 residues long. The CDR3, as DNA: TGTGCCATCAGTGAGTGGACAGGCTACGAGCAGTACTTC. Amino acid sequence: CAISEWTGYEQYF.

This CDR3 is CASSWTSGGFGELFF. The CDR3 DNA reads as TGTGCCAGCAGCTGGACTAGCGGGGGGTTCGGGGAGCTGTTTTTT. The V call is TRBV3-1 (or the pseudogene TRBV3-2), the J call TRBJ2-2, with 14 nucleotides matching TRBD2. The CDR3 is 15 residues long. V trimming: 5 bases; J trimming: 7 bases; junction bases outside the gene matches: 3. Germline V gives CDR1 LGHDT, CDR2 YNNKEL (reference sequence).

The V gene is TRBV3-1 (or the pseudogene TRBV3-2), the J gene TRBJ1-2, with D uncertain. The V end was cut by 0 bases, the J end by 8 bases, with 16 bases between. Germline values: CDR1 LGHDT, CDR2 YNNKEL (reference sequence). The CDR3 has 15 amino acids. The DNA of the CDR3 is TGTGCCAGCAGCCAAGACTCCAACGGAAGGGAGGGCTACACCTTC. This encodes CASSQDSNGREGYTF.

This rearrangement joins TRBV3-1 (or the pseudogene TRBV3-2) to TRBJ1-6; 9 nucleotides line up with TRBD1. Germline CDR1 reads LGHDT; CDR2 reads YNNKEL (reference sequence). V lost 4 bases and J lost 8; bases outside the gene matches: 9. The CDR3 contains 16 residues. CDR3 DNA: TGTGCCAGCAGCCCAGCCCCGGGACAGGGTTATTCACCCCTCCACTTT. Residues: CASSPAPGQGYSPLHF.

This clone was seen only once. This chain joins TRBV7-2 and TRBJ1-5; tentatively, D is TRBD1 (6 bases). This CDR3 has 14 amino acids. The V gene's germline CDR1 is SGHTA and CDR2 FQGNSA. Trimming stripped 5 bases from V and 4 bases from J, with 12 bases between. The CDR3 reads CASSQNTGNQPQHF. The DNA for the CDR3 is TGTGCCAGCAGCCAAAACACAGGGAATCAGCCCCAGCATTTT.

V usage is TRBV4-1 and J usage is TRBJ2-3; TRBD2 agrees at 10 bases. Trimming at V came to 2 bases and at J to 1 base, leaving 9 bases not matched to a gene. The germline V gene encodes CDR1 MGHRA and CDR2 YSYEKL. The CDR3 consists of 18 residues. CDR3 sequence (DNA): TGCGCCAGCAGCCAACAAGCGGGGGGGCCTTCAGGCACAGATACGCAGTATTTT. Protein product: CASSQQAGGPSGTDTQYF.

V gene TRBV4-3 combines with J gene TRBJ2-7; a weak D match, TRBD1 (6 bases). The CDR3 runs to 16 residues. V lost 4 bases, J lost 2 bases, and 18 bases lay in between. The germline V gene has CDR1 LGHNA and CDR2 YSLEER. CDR3 in DNA: TGCGCCAGCAGCCGGGGTGTGGACAGCGGAGCCTACGAGCAGTACTTC. The encoded protein is CASSRGVDSGAYEQYF.

V and J are TRBV28 and TRBJ1-1, with D unresolved. From germline, CDR1 is MDHEN and CDR2 SYDVKM. Trimming left V 6 bases short and J 8 bases short, with 16 bases between. The CDR3 is 13 amino acids. The DNA of the CDR3 is TGTGCCAGCAGCACCCAGAGGCGCGGAGAAGCTTTCTTT. Amino acids: CASSTQRRGEAFF.

DNA of the CDR3: TGTGCCAGCAGTTACAATGGAGTGAACACTGAAGCTTTCTTT. This codes for CASSYNGVNTEAFF. V gene TRBV6-5 combines with J gene TRBJ1-1, with D unclear. Per germline, CDR1 MNHEY and CDR2 SVGAGI. The CDR3 totals 14 residues. The V end was cut by 2 bases, the J end by 0 bases, with 7 bases between.

The chain combines TRBV20-1 with TRBJ1-1; D ambiguous. The germline gives CDR1 DFQATT, CDR2 SNEGSKA (reference sequence). Trimming cost V 5 bases and J 7 bases, with 11 bases left between them. This CDR3 has 11 residues. DNA for the CDR3: TGCAGTGCTCGAGGGCCCGTTGAAGCTTTCTTT. It codes for CSARGPVEAFF.

The chain's CDR3 is CASSPSGGQSPTNYGYTF. DNA of the CDR3: TGTGCCAGCAGCCCTAGTGGTGGACAATCCCCGACTAACTATGGCTACACCTTC. The chain uses TRBV6-2 or TRBV6-3 and TRBJ1-2, with D possibly TRBD1 on 5 matching bases. The germline V gene has CDR1 MNHEY and CDR2 SVGEGT. The CDR3 covers 18 residues. V was trimmed by 6 bases and J by 0 bases, leaving 23 bases between them.

The chain uses TRBV29-1 and TRBJ2-1; D call uncertain. The CDR3 has 13 amino acids. In germline, CDR1 is SQVTM, CDR2 ANQGSEA. V lost 4 bases and J lost 5, with 12 bases in between. The CDR3 sequence: CSVGAPVNNEQFF. CDR3 sequence (DNA): TGCAGCGTTGGGGCGCCAGTAAACAATGAGCAGTTCTTC.

The chain is built from TRBV10-3 and TRBJ2-2, with 9 bases matching TRBD2. The CDR3 runs 15 residues. The V gene end was trimmed by 8 bases and the J gene end by 6 bases; junction bases not matched to a gene: 10. Germline values: CDR1 ENHRY, CDR2 SYGVKD. CDR3 DNA: TGTGCCATCGGTTCCGGGACTAGCTTTCCCGGGGAGCTGTTTTTT. It yields the protein CAIGSGTSFPGELFF.